What follows are 20 T cell receptor beta chains derived from one specimen sequenced in a study of cytomegalovirus exposure and HLA in healthy donors (dated by TCRdb to about 2017). Libraries were made using the immunoSEQ multiplex PCR assay. A mixture of 60 forward primers for TCR Vbeta segments and 13 reverse primers for TCR Jbeta segments was used in the multiplex PCR. TCRdb obtained this table from immuneACCESS and retained in-frame rearrangements with V and J assigned. These tables miss some clones; where compared with another copy, unresolved V genes account for less than half of the shortfall, and the remainder is unexplained. Within this sample are just over 70,000 clones, with over 70% of them counted one time only. The ten largest clones represent approximately 10% of the sample. Material: PBMCs. All receptors come from a human donor in good health.

The chain is built from TRBV9 and TRBJ2-1; tentative D call: TRBD2 (6 bases). V was cut by 5 bases and J by 10 bases, with 10 bases left in between. Germline CDR1 and CDR2: SGDLS and YYNGEE. The CDR3 consists of 11 residues. CDR3 residues: CASSGDLEQFF. The CDR3 DNA sequence: TGTGCCAGCAGTGGGGACTTGGAGCAGTTCTTC.

In this sample, this clone turned up once. V is TRBV19 and J is TRBJ2-7; 9 positions match TRBD2. Trimming took 5 bases from V and 1 from J; bases not matched to a gene: 6. CDR1 is LNHDA and CDR2 is SQIVND in the germline V gene (reference sequence). This CDR3 contains 15 residues. The CDR3 coding sequence is TGTGCCAGTAGTGGTGGTAGCGGGAGATCCTACGAGCAGTACTTC. Amino acids: CASSGGSGRSYEQYF.

The rearrangement links TRBV7-9 to TRBJ1-5, with a possible D match to TRBD1 (6 bases). This CDR3 is built from 15 residues. CDR1 and CDR2 (germline): SEHNR, FQNEAQ (reference sequence). The germline V and J ends were trimmed by 1 base and 5 bases, with 12 bases remaining between them. The CDR3 loop reads CASSLGGQWDQPQHF. In DNA, the CDR3 is TGTGCCAGCAGCTTAGGGGGACAATGGGATCAGCCCCAGCATTTT.

The chain employs TRBV2 and TRBJ2-5; possible D gene TRBD2, 6 bases. V was trimmed by 3 bases and J by 4 bases, leaving 12 bases between them. The CDR3 sequence is 14 residues long. The germline CDR1 and CDR2 sequences are SNHLY and FYNNEI. DNA for the CDR3: TGTGCCAGCAGTGAGTGGCTGGAGGGAGAGACCCAGTACTTC. This codes for CASSEWLEGETQYF.

The chain is built from TRBV7-2 and TRBJ2-7; TRBD2 is a possible D gene (5 bases). The CDR3 extends over 14 amino acids. V was clipped by 4 bases and J by 0 bases, with 10 bases between them. CDR1 and CDR2 (germline): SGHTA, FQGNSA. The CDR3 DNA sequence: TGTGCCAGCAGCTCGGACTGGAGCTCCTACGAGCAGTACTTC. Protein: CASSSDWSSYEQYF.

The chain couples TRBV30 to TRBJ1-2; D is ambiguous. The V end was cut by 4 bases, the J end by 0 bases, with 9 bases between. The germline V gene has CDR1 GTSNPN and CDR2 SVGIG (reference sequence). This CDR3 is built from 13 residues. This chain's CDR3 is CAWNRDPNYGYTF. As DNA, the CDR3 is TGTGCCTGGAACCGGGATCCTAACTATGGCTACACCTTC.

The gene calls are TRBV6-6 and TRBJ2-1; TRBD2 matches at 7 bases. The germline V gene has CDR1 MNHNY and CDR2 SVGAGI (reference sequence). V was pared by 2 bases and J by 6 bases, with 4 bases of the junction left unmatched. CDR3 length: 14 amino acids. This chain's CDR3 is CASSYAGDGNEQFF. As DNA, the CDR3 is TGTGCCAGCAGTTACGCGGGAGATGGCAATGAGCAGTTCTTC.

The chain carries TRBV6-5 and TRBJ1-2; D not certain. CDR3 length: 13 amino acids. CDR1 is MNHEY and CDR2 is SVGAGI in the germline V gene. Trimming stripped 6 bases from V and 8 bases from J, with 16 bases between. The CDR3 region is CASSPLEGGGYTF. The DNA for the CDR3 is TGTGCCAGCAGCCCACTGGAGGGAGGAGGCTACACCTTC.

This clone was found many times. The chain recombines TRBV7-3 with TRBJ2-7; TRBD1 matches at 10 bases. The CDR3 length is 14 residues. J lost 7 bases, V lost 6 bases, and 9 bases had no gene match. CDR1 is SGHTA, CDR2 FQGTGA, per germline. CDR3 residues: CASRPGQGIGEQYF. The CDR3 nucleotides are TGTGCCAGCAGACCGGGACAGGGGATAGGAGAGCAGTACTTC.

This chain uses TRBV5-1 with TRBJ1-5, with TRBD1 matching over 8 bases. Germline V CDR1 and CDR2: SGHRS, YFSETQ. Losses at the gene ends were 4 bases for V and 7 bases for J; bases not matched to a gene: 10. This CDR3 spans 15 amino acids. The CDR3 DNA reads as TGCGCCAGCAGCCTAGGACAGGGAGGGGAACAGCCCCAGCATTTT. Encoded protein: CASSLGQGGEQPQHF. The whole variable domain, remainder taken from reference TRBV5-1 and TRBJ1-5, is KAGVTQTPRYLIKTRGQQVTLSCSPISGHRSVSWYQQTPGQGLQFLFEYFSETQRNKGNFPGRFSGRQFSNSRSEMNVSTLELGDSALYLCASSLGQGGEQPQHFGDGTRLSIL.

V usage is TRBV7-8 and J usage is TRBJ2-5; 10 bases match TRBD1. The CDR3 totals 14 residues. Unmatched junction bases numbered 2, after V lost 3 bases and J lost 4 bases. CDR1 is SGHVS, CDR2 FQNEAQ, per germline. CDR3: CASSLGQGLETQYF. CDR3 DNA: TGTGCCAGCAGCTTGGGACAGGGGTTAGAGACCCAGTACTTC.

The chain combines TRBV11-2 with TRBJ1-2, with D uncertain. From germline, CDR1 is SGHAT and CDR2 FQNNGV. V lost 1 base, J lost 6 bases, and 15 bases lay in between. The CDR3 is 15 amino acids. CDR3 in amino acids: CASSLVLGRGDGYTF. The CDR3, as DNA: TGTGCCAGCAGCTTAGTCCTCGGTCGGGGAGATGGCTACACCTTC.

The chain joins TRBV2 to TRBJ1-5; D remains ambiguous. Trimming took 1 base from V and 6 from J, leaving 16 bases between them. From germline, CDR1 is SNHLY and CDR2 FYNNEI. CDR3 length equals 16 residues. The CDR3 sequence is CASSEGTLGSGQPQHF. The CDR3 DNA sequence: TGTGCCAGCAGTGAAGGGACCTTGGGGAGCGGTCAGCCCCAGCATTTT.

In its sample, this clone was seen a few times. The chain carries TRBV10-2 and TRBJ2-7; 8 bases are a match to TRBD1. The CDR3 totals 14 residues. With 3 bases clipped from V and 5 bases from J, the junction kept 6 bases outside the gene matches. Germline V lookup: CDR1 WSHSY, CDR2 SAAADI. This CDR3 is CASSDETGVHEQYF. As DNA, the CDR3 is TGCGCCAGCAGTGACGAGACAGGGGTCCACGAGCAGTACTTC.

This clone was seen only a few times. The CDR3 DNA reads as TGTGCCAGCAGCGTTTTCGGGGAAGGCAATCAGCCCCAGCATTTT. As protein: CASSVFGEGNQPQHF. The chain combines TRBV9 with TRBJ1-5; D is unresolved. The germline CDR1 and CDR2 sequences are SGDLS and YYNGEE. Trimming cost V 2 bases and J 2 bases, with 11 bases left between them. The CDR3 contains 15 residues.

This clone was seen a single time. The J gene is TRBJ2-3, the V gene TRBV6-5, with D perhaps TRBD2 (6 bases). CDR3 size: 16 residues. V dropped 3 bases and J dropped 0 bases, with 13 bases sitting between them. Germline V gene lookup returns CDR1 MNHEY and CDR2 SVGAGI. CDR3 nucleotides: TGTGCCAGCAGTTATAGGGGCGGGATAAGCACAGATACGCAGTATTTT. The encoded protein is CASSYRGGISTDTQYF.

The chain joins TRBV6-1 to TRBJ2-7; TRBD1 aligns across 10 bases. CDR3 length: 16 residues. V was clipped by 1 base and J by 1 base; unmatched bases: 4. CDR1 MNHNS and CDR2 SASEGT come from the germline V gene. DNA of the CDR3: TGTGCCAGCAGTGAAGGCGGGACAGGGGTTTCCTACGAGCAGTACTTC. Amino acids: CASSEGGTGVSYEQYF.

This chain uses TRBV14 with TRBJ2-3, with 13 bases lining up with TRBD2. Germline lookup yields CDR1 SGHDN and CDR2 FVKESK. V dropped 10 bases and J dropped 2; count of bases not matched to a gene: 6. The CDR3 sequence is 15 residues long. The CDR3 loop is CATGTSGIYTDTQYF. CDR3 bases: TGTGCCACCGGGACTAGCGGGATATACACAGATACGCAGTATTTT. Looking up the rest from reference TRBV14 and TRBJ2-3 gives the full variable domain: EAGVTQFPSHSVIEKGQTVTLRCDPISGHDNLYWYRRVMGKEIKFLLHFVKESKQDESGMPNNRFLAERTGGTYSTLKVQPAELEDSGVYFCATGTSGIYTDTQYFGPGTRLTVL.

DNA for the CDR3: TGTGCCAGCAAAAGGGGGGGGGCCACCACTCAACCCCAGCATTTT. This codes for CASKRGGATTQPQHF. The V call is TRBV2, the J call TRBJ1-5, with a possible D match to TRBD1 (6 bases). The V end was cut by 7 bases, the J end by 10 bases, with 23 bases between. Germline loops: CDR1 SNHLY, CDR2 FYNNEI. The CDR3 is made up of 15 amino acids.

The chain combines TRBV7-2 with TRBJ2-1, with D perhaps TRBD2 (6 bases). Germline values: CDR1 SGHTA, CDR2 FQGNSA. This CDR3 has 15 amino acids. V gave up 4 bases and J gave up 2 bases, with 12 bases separating them. The CDR3 loop is CASSSTSLTYNEQFF. CDR3 coding DNA: TGTGCCAGCAGCTCCACTAGCCTAACCTACAATGAGCAGTTCTTC. The whole variable domain, remainder taken from reference TRBV7-2 and TRBJ2-1, is GAGVSQSPSNKVTEKGKDVELRCDPISGHTALYWYRQSLGQGLEFLIYFQGNSAPDKSGLPSDRFSAERTGGSVSTLTIQRTQQEDSAVYLCASSSTSLTYNEQFFGPGTRLTVL.